Listed here are 20 T cell receptor beta chains from one sample, sequenced in a study of T-cell reconstitution after alpha-beta-depleted transplantation in children. The library targeted TCRbeta and was prepared with unique molecular identifiers. TCRdb re-derived calls from the PCR reads in MiXCR, one entry per CDR3 protein. The profile shows over 120,000 distinct CDR3 sequences, around 10% of them singletons. This sample comprised PBMCs, mostly from graft donor cells, obtained 180 days after TCRalphabeta/CD19-depleted stem cell transplant. Receptor source: a female patient aged 2 to 10 who had a stem cell transplant for congenital amegakaryocytic thrombocytopenia, so the T cells may come from the graft donor.

This clonotype was seen more than once but under ten times. For the CDR3, the DNA is TGTGCCATCGCGGGGCTAGCGGGAGGCCCGTGGAACACCGGGGAGCTGTTTTTT. Its protein product is CAIAGLAGGPWNTGELFF. The chain has TRBV10-3 and TRBJ2-2; 11 bases are a match to TRBD2. CDR3 length: 18 amino acids. The germline CDR1 and CDR2 sequences are ENHRY and SYGVKD. Trimming took 8 bases from V and 1 from J; bases not matched to a gene: 12.

This clonotype was seen ten or more times. The chain uses TRBV29-1 and TRBJ2-7; 12 bases line up with TRBD2. Trimming cost V 5 bases and J 4 bases; bases outside gene matches: 3. Per germline, CDR1 SQVTM and CDR2 ANQGSEA. The CDR3 extends over 13 amino acids. CDR3 residues: CSVTTSGSYEQYF. The CDR3 coding sequence is TGCAGCGTTACGACTAGCGGGAGTTACGAGCAGTACTTC.

This clonotype was recorded many times. The chain uses TRBV24-1 and TRBJ1-5; D perhaps matches TRBD1 (6 bases). The V gene's germline CDR1 is KGHDR and CDR2 SFDVKD. CDR3 length: 16 residues. Trimming pared 4 bases from V and 2 bases from J, leaving 14 bases between. DNA of the CDR3: TGTGCCACCAGTGAGTCCACAGGGAGTGGCAATCAGCCCCAGCATTTT. It yields the protein CATSESTGSGNQPQHF.

This clonotype was counted at least ten times. The V gene is TRBV27, the J gene TRBJ2-1; D unresolved. Germline CDR1 MNHEY, CDR2 SMNVEV (reference sequence). The germline V and J ends were trimmed by 4 bases and 0 bases, with 13 bases remaining between them. This CDR3 region has 16 residues. The CDR3 region has the DNA TGTGCCAGCAGTTCCCATAGCAAGGGCTCCTACAATGAGCAGTTCTTC. This gives the protein CASSSHSKGSYNEQFF.

Ten or more counts support this clonotype. V and J are TRBV30 and TRBJ2-7, with 8 bases fitting TRBD2. Germline V lookup: CDR1 GTSNPN, CDR2 SVGIG (reference sequence). CDR3 length: 14 residues. J gave up 4 bases and V 2 bases, and 7 bases lay outside the gene matches. CDR3 in amino acids: CAWSMAGGAYEQYF. Written as DNA, the CDR3 is TGTGCCTGGAGTATGGCGGGAGGTGCGTACGAGCAGTACTTC.

This clonotype was detected ten times or more. The V and J genes are TRBV7-8 and TRBJ2-3; no clear D. V was shortened by 1 base and J by 5 bases, with 10 bases between the two germline ends. CDR1 and CDR2 (germline): SGHVS, FQNEAQ. The length of the CDR3 is 14 residues. In DNA form, the CDR3 reads TGTGCCAGCAGCTTAGGACTCAGAGGAGATACGCAGTATTTT. It codes for CASSLGLRGDTQYF.

In this sample, this clonotype turned up many times. This rearrangement joins TRBV6-5 to TRBJ2-7, with D possibly TRBD1 on 6 matching bases. Trimming pared 2 bases from V and 7 bases from J, leaving 15 bases between. Per the germline V gene, CDR1 is MNHEY and CDR2 is SVGAGI. The CDR3 covers 14 residues. This CDR3 is CASSYGTGWKEQYF. The CDR3 bases are TGTGCCAGCAGTTACGGTACAGGGTGGAAGGAGCAGTACTTC.

Concerning this clonotype itself: This sequence may be a read error, since a much larger clone differs from it by one base. This chain connects TRBV28 to TRBJ2-3; no reliable D call. This CDR3 comprises 16 residues. The V gene's germline CDR1 is MDHEN and CDR2 SYDVKM. V was pared by 8 bases and J by 0 bases, with 18 bases between. The chain's CDR3 is CASGRTGFYSTDTQYF. The CDR3 region has the DNA TGTGCCAGCGGAAGAACGGGTTTTTATAGCACAGATACGCAGTATTTT. Using reference TRBV28 and TRBJ2-3 for the parts outside the CDR3, the full variable domain is DVKVTQSSRYLVKRTGEKVFLECVQDMDHENMFWYRQDPGLGLRLIYFSYDVKMKEKGDIPEGYSVSREKKERFSLILESASTNQTSMYLCASGRTGFYSTDTQYFGPGTRLTVL.

This clonotype was recorded many times. The chain employs TRBV5-5 and TRBJ2-7; 9 bases are a match to TRBD2. The trim removed 2 bases at V and 3 bases at J, leaving 3 bases unmatched. The CDR3 is 14 residues long. In germline, CDR1 is SGHKS, CDR2 YYEKEE (reference sequence). The CDR3 loop is CASSFAGGRYEQYF. The CDR3 region has the DNA TGTGCCAGCAGCTTCGCGGGGGGGCGCTACGAGCAGTACTTC.

This clonotype was recorded a few times. The rearrangement uses TRBV28 and TRBJ1-2; D gene ambiguous. Trimming removed 7 bases at V and 6 bases at J, with 18 bases between. CDR3 length: 14 amino acids. Germline values: CDR1 MDHEN, CDR2 SYDVKM. CDR3 in amino acids: CASILDGNGNGYTF. In nucleotides, the CDR3 is TGTGCCAGCATCTTAGACGGCAACGGGAATGGCTACACCTTC.

The table lists this clonotype with many counts. The junction and the germline gene differ at one end; a read error may be behind it. This chain uses TRBV5-1 with TRBJ1-2; 7 nucleotides match TRBD1. CDR3 length: 15 residues. The germline V gene has CDR1 SGHRS and CDR2 YFSETQ. The CDR3 sequence is CASSAGTAPNYGYTF. The CDR3 DNA reads as TGTGCCAGCAGCGCCGGGACAGCGCCTAACTATGGCTACACCTTC.

The sample holds many counts of this clonotype. The V and J genes are TRBV5-1 and TRBJ2-3; D is perhaps TRBD1 (6 bases). The CDR3 consists of 16 residues. The ends were cut back, 4 bases at V and 3 bases at J, with 18 bases in the middle. The germline CDR1 and CDR2 sequences are SGHRS and YFSETQ. The CDR3 DNA is TGCGCCAGCAGCCCAACGGCAGGGGTCCGGACAGATACGCAGTATTTT. Translation gives CASSPTAGVRTDTQYF.

This clonotype has more than one count but fewer than ten. This chain links TRBV18 with TRBJ1-1; 9 bases match TRBD1. The CDR3 has 12 amino acids. Per germline, CDR1 KGHSH and CDR2 LQKENI. Trimming removed 6 bases from V and 8 bases from J; junction bases left unmatched: 4. CDR3 amino acids: CASSRGTGEAFF. The CDR3 coding sequence is TGTGCCAGCTCCCGCGGGACAGGGGAAGCTTTCTTT.

The V and J genes are TRBV20-1 and TRBJ1-2, with D tentatively TRBD1 (6 bases). CDR3 length equals 13 residues. V lost 6 bases, J lost 8 bases, and 19 bases lay in between. Germline CDR1 and CDR2: DFQATT and SNEGSKA (reference sequence). This CDR3 reads CSAHSSRGGGYTF. DNA for the CDR3: TGCAGTGCCCACTCCTCCAGGGGCGGAGGCTACACCTTC.

The V and J genes are TRBV5-6 and TRBJ2-2, with D unclear. V was pared by 0 bases and J by 6 bases, with 18 bases between. The CDR3 length is 17 residues. Germline CDR1 and CDR2: SGHDT and YYEEEE. CDR3 bases: TGTGCCAGCAGCTTGGGGCTCCCACACTTCACCGCCGGGGAGCTGTTTTTT. Translation gives CASSLGLPHFTAGELFF.

This clonotype has just a few counts. The V call is TRBV20-1, the J call TRBJ2-7; 7 bases map to TRBD1. This CDR3 has 14 amino acids. Germline assignment: CDR1 DFQATT and CDR2 SNEGSKA (reference sequence). J was trimmed by 2 bases and V by 4 bases; bases with no gene match: 8. In nucleotides, the CDR3 is TGCAGTGCTATACCGGGACAGAAGGCCTACGAGCAGTACTTC. It translates to CSAIPGQKAYEQYF.

There are many counts of this clonotype. This chain connects TRBV5-1 to TRBJ2-5, with 7 bases aligning to TRBD2. Germline trimming cut 4 bases from V and 4 bases from J; bases unmatched to any gene: 7. The CDR3 is 14 amino acids. Germline CDR1 SGHRS, CDR2 YFSETQ. The CDR3 nucleotides are TGCGCCAGCAGCCTCAGCGGGAATGGAGAGACCCAGTACTTC. Translating it yields CASSLSGNGETQYF.

This clonotype was detected ten times or more. The V and J genes are TRBV12-3 or TRBV12-4 and TRBJ2-7, with D tentatively TRBD1 or TRBD2 (5 bases each). The CDR3 contains 14 residues. Trimming pared 4 bases from V and 0 bases from J, leaving 10 bases between. CDR3 in amino acids: CASSSTGTSYEQYF. Written as DNA, the CDR3 is TGTGCCAGCAGTTCCACCGGGACCTCCTACGAGCAGTACTTC.

This clonotype has ten or more counts. The V call is TRBV12-3 or TRBV12-4, the J call TRBJ1-5; 10 bases align to TRBD1. The CDR3 is 19 residues long. V was clipped by 3 bases and J by 0 bases; unmatched bases: 11. The CDR3 region has the DNA TGTGCCAGCAGTTTTCAGGTGACAGGGGGCATCCATAGCAATCAGCCCCAGCATTTT. Translating it yields CASSFQVTGGIHSNQPQHF.

This clonotype has a count of ten or more. V and J are TRBV7-2 and TRBJ2-5; 7 bases match TRBD2. Losses at the gene ends were 5 bases for V and 5 bases for J; bases not matched to a gene: 8. The CDR3 covers 14 residues. Germline V gives CDR1 SGHTA, CDR2 FQGNSA. DNA of the CDR3: TGTGCCAGCAGCGTTAAGACTAGCCGGGAGACCCAGTACTTC. Amino acids: CASSVKTSRETQYF.